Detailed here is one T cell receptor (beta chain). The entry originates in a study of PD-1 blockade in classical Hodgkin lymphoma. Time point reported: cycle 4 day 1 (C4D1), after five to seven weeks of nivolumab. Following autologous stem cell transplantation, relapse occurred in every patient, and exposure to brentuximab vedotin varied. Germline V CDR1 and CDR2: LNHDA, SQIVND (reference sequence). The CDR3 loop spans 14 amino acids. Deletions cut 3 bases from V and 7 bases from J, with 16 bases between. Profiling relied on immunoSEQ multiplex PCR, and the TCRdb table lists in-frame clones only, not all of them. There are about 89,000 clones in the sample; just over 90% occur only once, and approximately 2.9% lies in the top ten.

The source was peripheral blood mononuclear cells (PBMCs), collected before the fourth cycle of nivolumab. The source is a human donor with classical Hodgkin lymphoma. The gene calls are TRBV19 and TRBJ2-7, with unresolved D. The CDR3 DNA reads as TGTGCCAGTAGTATTTTTACGGGCGGAGAAGAGCAGTACTTC. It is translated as CASSIFTGGEEQYF. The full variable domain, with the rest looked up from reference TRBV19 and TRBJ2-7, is DGGITQSPKYLFRKEGQNVTLSCEQNLNHDAMYWYRQDPGQGLRLIYYSQIVNDFQKGDIAEGYSVSREKKESFPLTVTSAQKNPTAFYLCASSIFTGGEEQYFGPGTRLTVT.